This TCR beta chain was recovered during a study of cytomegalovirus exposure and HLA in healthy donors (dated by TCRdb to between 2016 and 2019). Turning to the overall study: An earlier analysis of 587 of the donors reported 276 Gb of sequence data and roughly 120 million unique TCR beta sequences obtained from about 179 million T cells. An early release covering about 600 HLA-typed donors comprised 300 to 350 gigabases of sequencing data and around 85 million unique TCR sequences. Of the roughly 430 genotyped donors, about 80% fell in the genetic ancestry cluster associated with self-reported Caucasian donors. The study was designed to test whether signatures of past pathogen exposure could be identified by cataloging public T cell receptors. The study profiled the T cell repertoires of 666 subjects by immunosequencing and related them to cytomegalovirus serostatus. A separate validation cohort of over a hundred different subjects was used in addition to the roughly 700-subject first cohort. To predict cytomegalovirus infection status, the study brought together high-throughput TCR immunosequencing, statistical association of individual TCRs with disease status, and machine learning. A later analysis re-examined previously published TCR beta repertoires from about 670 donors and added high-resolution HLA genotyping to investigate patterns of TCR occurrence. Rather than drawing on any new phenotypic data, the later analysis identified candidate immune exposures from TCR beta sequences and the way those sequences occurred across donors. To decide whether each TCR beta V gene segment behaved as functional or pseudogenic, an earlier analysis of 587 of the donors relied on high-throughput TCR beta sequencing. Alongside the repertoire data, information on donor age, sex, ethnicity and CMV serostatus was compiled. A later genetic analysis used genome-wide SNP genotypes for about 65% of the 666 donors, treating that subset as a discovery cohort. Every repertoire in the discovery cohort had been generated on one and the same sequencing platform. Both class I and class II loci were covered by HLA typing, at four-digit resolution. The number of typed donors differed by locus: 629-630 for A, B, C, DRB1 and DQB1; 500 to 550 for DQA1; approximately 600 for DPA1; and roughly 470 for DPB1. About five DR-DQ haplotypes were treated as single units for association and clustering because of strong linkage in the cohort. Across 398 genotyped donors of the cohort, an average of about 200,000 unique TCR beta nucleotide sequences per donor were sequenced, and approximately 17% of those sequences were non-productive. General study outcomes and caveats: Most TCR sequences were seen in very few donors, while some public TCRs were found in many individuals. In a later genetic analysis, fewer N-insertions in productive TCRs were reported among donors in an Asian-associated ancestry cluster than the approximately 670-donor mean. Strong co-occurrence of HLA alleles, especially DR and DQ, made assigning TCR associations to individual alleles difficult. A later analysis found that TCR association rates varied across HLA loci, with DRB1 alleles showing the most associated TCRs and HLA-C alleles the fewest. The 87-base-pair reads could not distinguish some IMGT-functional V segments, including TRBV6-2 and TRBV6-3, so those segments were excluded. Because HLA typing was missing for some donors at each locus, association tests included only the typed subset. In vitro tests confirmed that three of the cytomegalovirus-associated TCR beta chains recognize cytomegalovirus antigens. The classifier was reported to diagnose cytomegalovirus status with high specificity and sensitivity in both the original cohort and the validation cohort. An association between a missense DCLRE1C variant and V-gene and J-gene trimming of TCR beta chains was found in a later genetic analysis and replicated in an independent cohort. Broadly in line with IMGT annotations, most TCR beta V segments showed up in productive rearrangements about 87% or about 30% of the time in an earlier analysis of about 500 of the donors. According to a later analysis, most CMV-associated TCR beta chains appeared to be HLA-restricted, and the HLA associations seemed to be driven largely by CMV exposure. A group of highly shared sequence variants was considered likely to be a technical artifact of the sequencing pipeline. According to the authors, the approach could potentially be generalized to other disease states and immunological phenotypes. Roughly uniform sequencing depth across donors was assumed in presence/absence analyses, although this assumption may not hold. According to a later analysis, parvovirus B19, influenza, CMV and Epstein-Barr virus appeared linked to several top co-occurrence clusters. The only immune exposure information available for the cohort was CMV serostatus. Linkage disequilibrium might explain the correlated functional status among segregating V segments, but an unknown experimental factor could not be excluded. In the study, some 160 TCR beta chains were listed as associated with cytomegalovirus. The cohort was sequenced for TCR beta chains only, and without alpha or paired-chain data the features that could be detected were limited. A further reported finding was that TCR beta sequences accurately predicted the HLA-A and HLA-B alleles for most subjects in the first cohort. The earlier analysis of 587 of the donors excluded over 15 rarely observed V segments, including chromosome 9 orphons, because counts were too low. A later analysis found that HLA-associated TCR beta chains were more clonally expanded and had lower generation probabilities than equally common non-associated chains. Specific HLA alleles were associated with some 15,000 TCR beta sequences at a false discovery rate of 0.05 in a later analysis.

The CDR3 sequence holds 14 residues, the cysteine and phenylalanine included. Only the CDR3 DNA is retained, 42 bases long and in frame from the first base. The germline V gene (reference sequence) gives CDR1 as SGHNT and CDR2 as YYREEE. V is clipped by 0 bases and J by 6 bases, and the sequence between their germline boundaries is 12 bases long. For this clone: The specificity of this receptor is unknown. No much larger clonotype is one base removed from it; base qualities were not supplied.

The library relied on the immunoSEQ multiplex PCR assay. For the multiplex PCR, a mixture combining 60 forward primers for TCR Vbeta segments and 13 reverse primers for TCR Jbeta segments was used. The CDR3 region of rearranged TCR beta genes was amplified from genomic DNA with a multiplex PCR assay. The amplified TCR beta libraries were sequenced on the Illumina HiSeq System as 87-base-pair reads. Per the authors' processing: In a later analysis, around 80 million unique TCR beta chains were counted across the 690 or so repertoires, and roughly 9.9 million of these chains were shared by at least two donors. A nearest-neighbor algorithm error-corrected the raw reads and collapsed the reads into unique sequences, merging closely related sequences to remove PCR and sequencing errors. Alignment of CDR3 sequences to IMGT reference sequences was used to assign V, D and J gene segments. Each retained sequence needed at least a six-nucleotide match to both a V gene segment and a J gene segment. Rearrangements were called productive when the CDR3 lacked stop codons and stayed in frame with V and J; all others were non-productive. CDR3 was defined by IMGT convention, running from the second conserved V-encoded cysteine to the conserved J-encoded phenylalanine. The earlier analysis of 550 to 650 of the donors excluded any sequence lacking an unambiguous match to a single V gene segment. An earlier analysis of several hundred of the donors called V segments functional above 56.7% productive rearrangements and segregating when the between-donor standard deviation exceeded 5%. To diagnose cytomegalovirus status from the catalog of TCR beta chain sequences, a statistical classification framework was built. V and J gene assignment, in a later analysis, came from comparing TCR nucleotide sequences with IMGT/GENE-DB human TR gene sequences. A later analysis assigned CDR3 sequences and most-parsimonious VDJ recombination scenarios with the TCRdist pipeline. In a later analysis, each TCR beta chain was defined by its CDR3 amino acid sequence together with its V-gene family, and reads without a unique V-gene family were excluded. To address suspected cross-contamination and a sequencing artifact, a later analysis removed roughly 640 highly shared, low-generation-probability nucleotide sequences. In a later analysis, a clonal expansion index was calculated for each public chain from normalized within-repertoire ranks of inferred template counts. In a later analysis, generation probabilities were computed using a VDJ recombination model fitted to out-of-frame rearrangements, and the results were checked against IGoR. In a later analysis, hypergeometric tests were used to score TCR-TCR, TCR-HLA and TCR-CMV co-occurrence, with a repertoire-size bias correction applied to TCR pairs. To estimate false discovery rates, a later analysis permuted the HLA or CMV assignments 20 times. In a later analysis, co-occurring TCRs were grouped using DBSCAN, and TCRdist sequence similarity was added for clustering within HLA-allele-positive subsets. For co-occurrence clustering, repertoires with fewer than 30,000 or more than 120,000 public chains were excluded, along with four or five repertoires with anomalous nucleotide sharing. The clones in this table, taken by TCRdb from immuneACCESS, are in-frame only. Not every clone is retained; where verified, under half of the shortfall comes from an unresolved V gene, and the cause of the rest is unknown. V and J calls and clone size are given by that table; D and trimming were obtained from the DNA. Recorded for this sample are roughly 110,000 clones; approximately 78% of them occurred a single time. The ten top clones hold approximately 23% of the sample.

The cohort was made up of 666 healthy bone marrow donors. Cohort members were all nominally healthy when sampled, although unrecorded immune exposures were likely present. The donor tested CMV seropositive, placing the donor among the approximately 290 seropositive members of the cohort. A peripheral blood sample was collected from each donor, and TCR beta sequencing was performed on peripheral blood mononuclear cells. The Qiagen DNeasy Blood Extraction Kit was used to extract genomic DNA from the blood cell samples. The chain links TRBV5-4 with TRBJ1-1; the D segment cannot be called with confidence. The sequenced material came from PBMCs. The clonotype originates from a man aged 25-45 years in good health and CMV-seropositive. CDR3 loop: CASSLAAGGAEAFF. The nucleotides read TGTGCCAGCAGCTTGGCCGCCGGAGGAGCTGAAGCTTTCTTT.